This passage covers 9 T cell receptor beta chains from one sample sequenced in a study of blood T cell repertoires in COVID-19. Clones were sequenced by immunoSEQ multiplex PCR, and TCRdb holds only the in-frame ones, with some missing. Of tens of thousands of clones in the sample, about nine tenths were seen once. Sequenced material: peripheral blood. These receptors were collected from a male donor with acute or convalescent COVID-19.

This chain uses TRBV6-6 with TRBJ2-3; tentatively, D is TRBD2 (7 bases). Germline V gene lookup returns CDR1 MNHNY and CDR2 SVGAGI (reference sequence). The CDR3 totals 16 residues. The V end lost 0 bases, the J end lost 0 bases, and 10 bases lay between the germline ends. CDR3 DNA: TGTGCCAGCAGTTACTCGAGGGGGGGGAGCACAGATACGCAGTATTTT. Protein product: CASSYSRGGSTDTQYF.

The CDR3 reads CASLTGGLGGELFF. The CDR3 coding sequence is TGTGCTTCTTTGACGGGGGGCCTTGGCGGGGAGCTGTTTTTT. The chain recombines TRBV30 with TRBJ2-2; D possibly corresponds to TRBD2 (7 bases). The CDR3 length is 14 residues. Per germline, CDR1 GTSNPN and CDR2 SVGIG (reference sequence).

The rearrangement joins TRBV7-9 to TRBJ1-1; 10 nucleotides agree with TRBD1. The germline V gene has CDR1 SEHNR and CDR2 FQNEAQ (reference sequence). The CDR3 sequence is 15 residues long. V trimming: 7 bases; J trimming: 6 bases; junction bases outside the gene matches: 11. The CDR3 protein is CASILSDRGMPEAFF. The CDR3, as DNA: TGTGCCAGCATCCTCTCGGACAGGGGGATGCCTGAAGCTTTCTTT.

This rearrangement joins TRBV3-1 (or the pseudogene TRBV3-2) to TRBJ2-7; 10 nucleotides agree with TRBD1. Germline lookup yields CDR1 LGHDT and CDR2 YNNKEL (reference sequence). Trimming at V came to 1 base and at J to 5 bases, leaving 2 bases not matched to a gene. CDR3 length: 14 amino acids. The CDR3 spells CASSQGQGAHEQYF. CDR3 bases: TGTGCCAGCAGCCAAGGACAGGGGGCCCACGAGCAGTACTTC.

This rearrangement joins TRBV3-1 (or the pseudogene TRBV3-2) to TRBJ1-1; TRBD1 matches at 8 bases. Trimming cost V 4 bases and J 5 bases; bases outside gene matches: 3. This CDR3 spans 13 amino acids. Germline V lookup: CDR1 LGHDT, CDR2 YNNKEL (reference sequence). The CDR3 here is CASSPGGRTEAFF. DNA for the CDR3: TGTGCCAGCAGCCCAGGGGGCCGGACTGAAGCTTTCTTT.

J is TRBJ2-7 and V is TRBV5-1; a weak D match, TRBD1 (5 bases). The length of the CDR3 is 16 residues. The V end lost 3 bases, the J end lost 5 bases, and 21 bases lay between the germline ends. CDR1 SGHRS and CDR2 YFSETQ come from the germline V gene. The CDR3 reads CASSSPSGRVGDEQYF. The CDR3 DNA is TGCGCCAGCAGCTCCCCCTCGGGCAGGGTGGGTGACGAGCAGTACTTC. Looking up the rest from reference TRBV5-1 and TRBJ2-7 gives the full variable domain: KAGVTQTPRYLIKTRGQQVTLSCSPISGHRSVSWYQQTPGQGLQFLFEYFSETQRNKGNFPGRFSGRQFSNSRSEMNVSTLELGDSALYLCASSSPSGRVGDEQYFGPGTRLTVT.

V and J are TRBV18 and TRBJ1-6; D uncertain. The CDR3 contains 16 residues. CDR1 KGHSH and CDR2 LQKENI come from the germline V gene. Trimming left V 5 bases short and J 7 bases short, with 18 bases between. The CDR3 loop reads CASSSQVPRNNSPLHF. CDR3 DNA: TGTGCCAGCTCATCCCAGGTCCCAAGGAACAATTCACCCCTCCACTTT.

The genes are TRBV5-1 and TRBJ1-3; the match to TRBD1 covers 7 bases. Trimming removed 4 bases from V and 0 bases from J; junction bases left unmatched: 10. This CDR3 contains 17 residues. CDR1 and CDR2 (germline): SGHRS, YFSETQ. CDR3 amino acids: CASSRLGQVNSGNTIYF. CDR3 bases: TGCGCCAGCAGCCGCCTCGGACAGGTGAACTCTGGAAACACCATATATTTT.

The J gene is TRBJ1-5, the V gene TRBV10-3; possibly TRBD1 for D (6 bases). The V gene's germline CDR1 is ENHRY and CDR2 SYGVKD. Trimming shortened V by 8 bases and J by 3 bases, and 17 bases separated the two germline ends. The CDR3 totals 15 residues. CDR3 DNA: TGTGCCATCGGAGGAGATGGGACAAACAATCAGCCCCAGCATTTT. Encoded protein: CAIGGDGTNNQPQHF.